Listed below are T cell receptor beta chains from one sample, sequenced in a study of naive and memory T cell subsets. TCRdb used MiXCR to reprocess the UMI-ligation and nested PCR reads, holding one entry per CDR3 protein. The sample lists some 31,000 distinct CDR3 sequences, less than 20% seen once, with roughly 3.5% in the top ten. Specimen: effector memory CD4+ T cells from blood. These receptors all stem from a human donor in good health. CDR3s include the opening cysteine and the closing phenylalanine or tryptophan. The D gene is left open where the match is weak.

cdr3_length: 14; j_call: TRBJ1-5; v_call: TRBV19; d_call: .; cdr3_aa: CASTAGLGYQPQHF
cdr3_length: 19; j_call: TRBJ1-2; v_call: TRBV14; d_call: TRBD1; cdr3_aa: CASSQSLQQGILSNYGYTF
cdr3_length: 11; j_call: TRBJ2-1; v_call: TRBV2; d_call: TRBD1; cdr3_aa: CAGGQYNEQFF
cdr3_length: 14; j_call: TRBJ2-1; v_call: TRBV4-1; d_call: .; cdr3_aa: CARPVRTDYNEQFF
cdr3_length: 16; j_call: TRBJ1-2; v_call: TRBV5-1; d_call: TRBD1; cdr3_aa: CASRPGQGAIDYGYTF
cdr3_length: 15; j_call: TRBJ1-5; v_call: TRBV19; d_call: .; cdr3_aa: CASNTFQGSNQPQHF
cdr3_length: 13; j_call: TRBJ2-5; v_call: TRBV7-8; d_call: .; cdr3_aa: CASSYQPQETQYF
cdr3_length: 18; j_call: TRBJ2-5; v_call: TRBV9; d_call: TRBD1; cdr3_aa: CASSVDLSRDSYQETQYF
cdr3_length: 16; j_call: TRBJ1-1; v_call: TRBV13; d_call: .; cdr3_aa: CASSWGGAATNTEAFF
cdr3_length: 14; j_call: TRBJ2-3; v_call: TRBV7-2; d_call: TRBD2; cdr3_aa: CASSLGLATDTQYF
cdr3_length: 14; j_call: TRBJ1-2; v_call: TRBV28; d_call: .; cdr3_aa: CASSLWGSDYGYTF
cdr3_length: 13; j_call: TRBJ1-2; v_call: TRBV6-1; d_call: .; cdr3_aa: CASRKTANYGYTF
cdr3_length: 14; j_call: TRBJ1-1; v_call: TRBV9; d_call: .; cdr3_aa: CASSPRPRPTEAFF
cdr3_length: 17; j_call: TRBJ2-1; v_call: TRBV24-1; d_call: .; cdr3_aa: CATSDSDAGRSYNEQFF
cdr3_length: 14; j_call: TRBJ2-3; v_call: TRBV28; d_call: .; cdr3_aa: CASSAPSWSDTQYF
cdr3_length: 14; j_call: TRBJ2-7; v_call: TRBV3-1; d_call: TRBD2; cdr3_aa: CASSYLAGSYEQYF
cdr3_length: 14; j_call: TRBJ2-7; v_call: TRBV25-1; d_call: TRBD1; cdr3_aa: CASRMTGGTYEQYF
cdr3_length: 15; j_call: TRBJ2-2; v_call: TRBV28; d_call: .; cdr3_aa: CASSLSAYNTGELFF
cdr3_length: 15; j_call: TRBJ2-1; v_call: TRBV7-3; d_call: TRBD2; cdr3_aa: CASNQRAGGINEQFF
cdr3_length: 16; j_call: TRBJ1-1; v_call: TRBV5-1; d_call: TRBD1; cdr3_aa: CASSRTGSFMNTEAFF
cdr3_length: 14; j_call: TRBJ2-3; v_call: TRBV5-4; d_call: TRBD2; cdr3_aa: CASTGAGGQDTQYF
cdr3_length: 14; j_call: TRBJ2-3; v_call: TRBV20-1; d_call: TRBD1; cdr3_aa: CSAEDRGYTDTQYF
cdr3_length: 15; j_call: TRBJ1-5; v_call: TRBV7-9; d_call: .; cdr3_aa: CASSLAGDSNQPQHF
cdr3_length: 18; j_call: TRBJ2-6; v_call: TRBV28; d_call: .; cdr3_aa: CASSSVGRPLSGANVLTF
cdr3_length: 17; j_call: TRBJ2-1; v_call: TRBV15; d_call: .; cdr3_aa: CATSRDTAKGFVNEQFF
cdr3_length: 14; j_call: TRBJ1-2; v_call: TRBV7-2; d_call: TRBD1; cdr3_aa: CASSLMQGEYGYTF
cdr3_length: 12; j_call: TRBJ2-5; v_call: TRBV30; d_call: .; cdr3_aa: CASLGGGETQYF
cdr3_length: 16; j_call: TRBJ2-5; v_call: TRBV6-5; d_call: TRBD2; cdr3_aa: CASSYSKGLGSETQYF
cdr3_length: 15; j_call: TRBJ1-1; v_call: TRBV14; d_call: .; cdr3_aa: CASSLELGANTEAFF
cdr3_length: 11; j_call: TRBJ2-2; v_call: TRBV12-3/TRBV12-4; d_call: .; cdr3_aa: CASSLYGELFF
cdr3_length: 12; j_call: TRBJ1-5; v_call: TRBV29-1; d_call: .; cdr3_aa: CSVGDSNQPQHF
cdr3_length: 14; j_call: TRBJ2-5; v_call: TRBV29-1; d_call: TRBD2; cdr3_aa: CSVVGGLVTETQYF
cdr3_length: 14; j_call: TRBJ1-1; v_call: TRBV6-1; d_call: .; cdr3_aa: CASSDYTTNTEAFF
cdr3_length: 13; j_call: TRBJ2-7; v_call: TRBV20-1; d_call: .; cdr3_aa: CSAREGKPYEQYF
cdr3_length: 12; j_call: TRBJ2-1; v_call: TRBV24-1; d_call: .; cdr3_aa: CATSDPDDEQFF
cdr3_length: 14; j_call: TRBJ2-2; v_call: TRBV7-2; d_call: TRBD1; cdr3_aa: CASDTGGSAGELFF
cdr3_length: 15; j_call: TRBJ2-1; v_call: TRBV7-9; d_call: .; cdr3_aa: CASSLGTQSYNEQFF
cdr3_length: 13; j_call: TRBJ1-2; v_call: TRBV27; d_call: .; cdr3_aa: CASSSRGFYGYTF
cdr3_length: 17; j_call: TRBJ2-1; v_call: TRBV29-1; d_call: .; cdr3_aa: CSVERGYAGLEGNEQFF
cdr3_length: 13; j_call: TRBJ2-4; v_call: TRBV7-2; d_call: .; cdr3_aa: CASSEGTPIVQYF
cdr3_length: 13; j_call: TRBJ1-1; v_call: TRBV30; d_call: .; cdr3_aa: CAWSNGGNTEAFF
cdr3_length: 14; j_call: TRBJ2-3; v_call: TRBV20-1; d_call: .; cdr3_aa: CSARGSSLTDTQYF
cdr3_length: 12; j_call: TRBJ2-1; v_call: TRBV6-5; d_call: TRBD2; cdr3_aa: CASKLAGGEQFF
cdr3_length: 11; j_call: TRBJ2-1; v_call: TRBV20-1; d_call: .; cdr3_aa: CSASPMNEQFF
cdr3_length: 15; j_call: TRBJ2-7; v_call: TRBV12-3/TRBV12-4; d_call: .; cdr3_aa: CASSPPRQRFNEQYF
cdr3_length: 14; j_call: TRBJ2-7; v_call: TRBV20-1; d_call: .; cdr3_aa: CSAAPPKGAYEQYF
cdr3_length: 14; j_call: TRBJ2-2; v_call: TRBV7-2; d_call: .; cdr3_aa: CASSKSGGPGELFF
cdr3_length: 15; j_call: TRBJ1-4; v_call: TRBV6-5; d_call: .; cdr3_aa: CASSYSFVSLEKLFF
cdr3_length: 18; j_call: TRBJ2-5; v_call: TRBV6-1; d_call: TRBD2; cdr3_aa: CASSESLAGGPNQETQYF
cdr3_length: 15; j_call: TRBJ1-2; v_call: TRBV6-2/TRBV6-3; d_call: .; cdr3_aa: CASRLTLGTVYGYTF
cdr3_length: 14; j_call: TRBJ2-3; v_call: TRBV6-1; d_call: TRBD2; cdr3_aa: CASSSGGDQDTQYF
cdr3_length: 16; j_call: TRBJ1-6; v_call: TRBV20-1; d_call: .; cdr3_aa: CSASPSGQIYNSPLHF
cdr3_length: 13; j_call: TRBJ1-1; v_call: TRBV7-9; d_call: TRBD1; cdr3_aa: CASRPGQGHEAFF
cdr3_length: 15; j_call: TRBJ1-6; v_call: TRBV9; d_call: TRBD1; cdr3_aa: CASSAGDRESSPLHF